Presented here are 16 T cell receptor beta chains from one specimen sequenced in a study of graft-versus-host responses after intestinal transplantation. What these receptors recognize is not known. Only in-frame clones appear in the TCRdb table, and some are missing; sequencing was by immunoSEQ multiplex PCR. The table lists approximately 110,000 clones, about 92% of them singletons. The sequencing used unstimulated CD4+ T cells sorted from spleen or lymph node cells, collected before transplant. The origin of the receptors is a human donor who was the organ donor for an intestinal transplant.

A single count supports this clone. The CDR3 here is CARSGPDLGGELFF. Here the CDR3 DNA reads TGTGCCAGAAGCGGTCCGGACCTGGGCGGGGAGCTGTTTTTT. The chain has TRBV5-3 and TRBJ2-2; no clear D. TRBV5-3 is an open reading frame, and its role is uncertain. V lost 4 bases, J lost 7 bases, and 14 bases lay in between. CDR3 size: 14 residues.

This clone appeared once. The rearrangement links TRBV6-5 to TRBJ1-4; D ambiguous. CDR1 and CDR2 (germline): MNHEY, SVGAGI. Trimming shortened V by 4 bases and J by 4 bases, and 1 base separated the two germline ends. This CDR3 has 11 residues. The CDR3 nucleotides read TGTGCCAGCAGTTTTAATGAAAAACTGTTTTTT. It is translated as CASSFNEKLFF.

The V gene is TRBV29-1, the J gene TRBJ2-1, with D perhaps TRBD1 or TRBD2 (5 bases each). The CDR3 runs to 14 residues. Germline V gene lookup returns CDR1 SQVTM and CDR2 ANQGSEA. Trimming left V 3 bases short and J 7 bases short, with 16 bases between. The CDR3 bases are TGCAGCGTTGAGGACCCAGGGAGCCCTAATGAGCAGTTCTTC. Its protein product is CSVEDPGSPNEQFF.

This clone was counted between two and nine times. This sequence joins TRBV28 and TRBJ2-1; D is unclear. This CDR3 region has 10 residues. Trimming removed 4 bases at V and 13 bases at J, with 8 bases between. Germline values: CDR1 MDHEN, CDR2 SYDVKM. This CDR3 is CASSSRVQFF. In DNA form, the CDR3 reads TGTGCCAGCAGTTCGCGAGTTCAGTTCTTC.

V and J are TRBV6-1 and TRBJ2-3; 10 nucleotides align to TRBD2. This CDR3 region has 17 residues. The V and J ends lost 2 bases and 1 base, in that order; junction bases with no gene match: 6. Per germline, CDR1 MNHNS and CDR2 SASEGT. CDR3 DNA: TGTGCCAGCAGTGAAACGAGCGGGAGGGCCGGCACAGATACGCAGTATTTT. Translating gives CASSETSGRAGTDTQYF.

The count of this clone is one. In DNA form, the CDR3 reads TGCGCCAGCAGCTTGATGGGACAGGGGGCGGAAAAACTGTTTTTT. The encoded protein is CASSLMGQGAEKLFF. The gene calls are TRBV5-1 and TRBJ1-4, with TRBD1 matching over 12 bases. The ends lost 1 base at V and 8 bases at J; junction bases unmatched: 3. The CDR3 has 15 residues. Germline CDR1 is SGHRS and CDR2 is YFSETQ.

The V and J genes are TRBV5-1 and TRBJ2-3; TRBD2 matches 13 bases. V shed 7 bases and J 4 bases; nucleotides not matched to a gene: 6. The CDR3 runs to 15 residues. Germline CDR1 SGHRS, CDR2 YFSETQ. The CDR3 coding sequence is TGCGCCAGCCAGACTAGCGGGAGGTGGGCAGATACGCAGTATTTT. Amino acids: CASQTSGRWADTQYF.

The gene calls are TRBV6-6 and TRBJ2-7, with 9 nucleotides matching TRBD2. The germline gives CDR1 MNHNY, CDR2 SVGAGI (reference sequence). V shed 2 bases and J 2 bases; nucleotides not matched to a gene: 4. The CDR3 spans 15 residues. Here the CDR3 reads CASSYGLAGTYEQYF. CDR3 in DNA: TGTGCCAGCAGTTACGGGCTAGCGGGAACCTACGAGCAGTACTTC.

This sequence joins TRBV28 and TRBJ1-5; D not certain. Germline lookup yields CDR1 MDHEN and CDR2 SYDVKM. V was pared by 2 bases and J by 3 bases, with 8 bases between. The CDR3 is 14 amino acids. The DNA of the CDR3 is TGTGCCAGCAGTTTAGCACAGCCCAATCAGCCCCAGCATTTT. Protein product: CASSLAQPNQPQHF.

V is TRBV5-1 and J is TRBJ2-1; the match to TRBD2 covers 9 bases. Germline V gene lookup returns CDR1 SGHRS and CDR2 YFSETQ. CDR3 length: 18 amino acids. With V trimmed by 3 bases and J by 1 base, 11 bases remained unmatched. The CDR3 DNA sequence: TGCGCCAGCAGCTGGGGGGTCTTAGCGGGAGTGTCCTACAATGAGCAGTTCTTC. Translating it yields CASSWGVLAGVSYNEQFF.

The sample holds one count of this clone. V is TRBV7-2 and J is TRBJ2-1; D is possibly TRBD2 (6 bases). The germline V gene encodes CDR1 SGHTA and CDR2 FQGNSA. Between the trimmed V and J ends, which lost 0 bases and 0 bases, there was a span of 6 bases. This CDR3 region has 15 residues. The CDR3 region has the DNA TGTGCCAGCAGCTTAGCGGGACTCTCCTACAATGAGCAGTTCTTC. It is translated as CASSLAGLSYNEQFF.

In nucleotides, the CDR3 is TGTGCCAGCAGTGGGTGGGGGGTTTCCTACGAGCAGTACTTC. It translates to CASSGWGVSYEQYF. The chain recombines TRBV6-1 with TRBJ2-7; a possible D gene is TRBD2 (6 bases). V lost 4 bases and J lost 1, with 11 bases in between. The CDR3 has 14 amino acids. Germline-derived CDR1 and CDR2 are MNHNS and SASEGT.

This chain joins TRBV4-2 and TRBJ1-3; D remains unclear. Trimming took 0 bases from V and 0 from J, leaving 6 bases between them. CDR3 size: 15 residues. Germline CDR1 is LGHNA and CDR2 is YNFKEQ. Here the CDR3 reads CASSQEHYSGNTIYF. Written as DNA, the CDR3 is TGTGCCAGCAGCCAAGAACATTACTCTGGAAACACCATATATTTT.

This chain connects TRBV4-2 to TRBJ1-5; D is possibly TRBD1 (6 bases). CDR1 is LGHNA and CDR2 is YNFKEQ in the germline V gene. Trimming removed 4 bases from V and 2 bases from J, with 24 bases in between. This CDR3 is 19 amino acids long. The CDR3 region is CASSRTERRGLLGNQPQHF. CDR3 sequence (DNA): TGTGCCAGCAGCCGCACAGAGAGGCGGGGGCTATTGGGCAATCAGCCCCAGCATTTT.

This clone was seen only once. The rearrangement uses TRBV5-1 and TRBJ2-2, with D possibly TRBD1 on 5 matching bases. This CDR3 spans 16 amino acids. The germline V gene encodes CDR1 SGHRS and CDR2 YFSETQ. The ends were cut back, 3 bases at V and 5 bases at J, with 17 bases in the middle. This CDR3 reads CASSYGFGANTGELFF. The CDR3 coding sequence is TGCGCCAGCAGCTACGGTTTTGGGGCTAATACCGGGGAGCTGTTTTTT.

CDR3: CSVEKSRNTEAFF. The DNA of the CDR3 is TGCAGCGTTGAGAAGTCCAGGAACACTGAAGCTTTCTTT. V gene TRBV29-1 combines with J gene TRBJ1-1; no clear D gene. The CDR3 is 13 amino acids. With 3 bases removed from V and 1 base from J, the gap between germline ends came to 9 bases. Germline CDR1 is SQVTM and CDR2 is ANQGSEA.